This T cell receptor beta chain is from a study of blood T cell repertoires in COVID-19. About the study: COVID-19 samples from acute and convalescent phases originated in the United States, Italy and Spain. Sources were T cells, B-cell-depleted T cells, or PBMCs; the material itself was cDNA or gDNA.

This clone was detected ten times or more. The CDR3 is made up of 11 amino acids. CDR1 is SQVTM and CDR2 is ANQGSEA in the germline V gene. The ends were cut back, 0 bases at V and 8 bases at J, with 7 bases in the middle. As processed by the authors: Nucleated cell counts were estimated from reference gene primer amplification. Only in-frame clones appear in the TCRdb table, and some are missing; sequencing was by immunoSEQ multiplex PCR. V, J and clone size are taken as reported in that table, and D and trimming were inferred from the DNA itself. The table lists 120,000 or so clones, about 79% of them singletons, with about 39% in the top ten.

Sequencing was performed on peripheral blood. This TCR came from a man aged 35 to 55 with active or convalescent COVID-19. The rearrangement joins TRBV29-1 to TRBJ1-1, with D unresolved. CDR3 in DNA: TGCAGCGTTGAAGATGGCAGGGAAGCTTTCTTT. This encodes CSVEDGREAFF. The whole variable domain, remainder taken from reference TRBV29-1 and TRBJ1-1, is SAVISQKPSRDICQRGTSLTIQCQVDSQVTMMFWYRQQPGQSLTLIATANQGSEATYESGFVIDKFPISRPNLTFSTLTVSNMSPEDSSIYLCSVEDGREAFFGQGTRLTVV.